This record concerns one T cell receptor beta chain sequence. The entry originates in a study of cytomegalovirus exposure and HLA in healthy donors. This CDR3 contains 16 residues. In germline, CDR1 is SGHTA, CDR2 FQGNSA. The V gene end was trimmed by 5 bases and the J gene end by 8 bases; junction bases not matched to a gene: 13. It was with 60 Vbeta and 13 Jbeta primers that the PCR ran. Some clones are missing from TCRdb's copy, which holds only in-frame ones; the method was immunoSEQ multiplex PCR. This repertoire shows some 130,000 clones, roughly 82% found once; its top ten account for 11%. The chain combines TRBV7-2 with TRBJ2-1, with 9 bases matching TRBD1. Sequenced input: PBMCs. This TCR derives from a male donor in good health and CMV-seropositive. The CDR3 spells CASSPGPGTGFDEQFF. The CDR3 DNA follows: TGTGCCAGCAGCCCCGGTCCCGGGACAGGGTTCGATGAGCAGTTCTTC.